Listed here is a single T cell receptor (beta chain). Its antigen is still unknown. The sample comes from a study of somatic mutations in cytotoxic T cells in rheumatoid arthritis. Women made up approximately 60% of the healthy controls, who were blood donors with a median age of approximately 60 years (range about 21-75). General study results and limits: Rheumatoid arthritis patients, but not healthy controls, exhibited increasing CD8+ clonality with age. The study found no significant difference in CD8+ T-cell clonality between rheumatoid arthritis patients and age-matched healthy controls. Exceedance of 20% of CD8+ cells by the largest CD8+ clone occurred in about an eighth of the roughly 60 patients.

Method: immunoSEQ multiplex PCR; TCRdb's copy keeps in-frame clones and lacks some. The top ten clones hold roughly 15% of a sample with about 20,000 clones, 85% to 90% of them seen once. V was clipped by 1 base and J by 1 base, with 8 bases between them. CDR1 and CDR2 (germline): SGHDT, YYEEEE. The CDR3 spans 14 residues. The sample comprised CD8+ T cells sorted from blood. The source is a man between 40 and 49 years old in good health. V is TRBV5-6 and J is TRBJ1-1; D not certain. CDR3 in amino acids: CASSLSGTNTEAFF. The CDR3, as DNA: TGTGCCAGCAGCTTGTCGGGTACGAACACTGAAGCTTTCTTT.